The 21 T cell receptor beta chains below all came from one sample that was sequenced in a study of shared clonotypes between healthy human individuals. Data came from immunoSEQ multiplex PCR; TCRdb stores just in-frame clones and leaves some out. The sample has around 1.1 million clones; 75% to 80% are singletons. Sequencing was performed on memory CD4+ T cells from PBMCs. As to subset: CD45RA-negative fraction. These receptors were collected from a young man in good health. Some clones in this sample may be carry-over from other donors' samples.

The chain joins TRBV9 to TRBJ1-1; maybe TRBD1 (5 bases). V lost 5 bases and J lost 4, with 12 bases in between. This CDR3 region has 13 residues. The V gene's germline CDR1 is SGDLS and CDR2 YYNGEE. For the CDR3, the DNA is TGTGCCAGCAGTGGGGGGTTGGGCACTGAAGCTTTCTTT. It translates to CASSGGLGTEAFF.

V and J are TRBV28 and TRBJ1-2; the D is unclear. Trimming left V 1 base short and J 8 bases short, with 14 bases between. The CDR3 length is 14 residues. Germline V gene sequence: CDR1 MDHEN, CDR2 SYDVKM. CDR3 sequence reads: CASSLLRIGEGYTF. The CDR3 DNA follows: TGTGCCAGCAGTTTATTGCGGATAGGTGAAGGCTACACCTTC.

This sequence joins TRBV28 and TRBJ1-3; D is unclear. The CDR3 has 12 amino acids. The V gene's germline CDR1 is MDHEN and CDR2 SYDVKM. Trimming took off 3 bases at V and 9 bases at J, with 9 bases between the two ends. For the CDR3, the DNA is TGTGCCAGCAGTTTTTGGGAGTCCACCATATATTTT. It specifies CASSFWESTIYF. Using reference TRBV28 and TRBJ1-3 for the parts outside the CDR3, the full variable domain is DVKVTQSSRYLVKRTGEKVFLECVQDMDHENMFWYRQDPGLGLRLIYFSYDVKMKEKGDIPEGYSVSREKKERFSLILESASTNQTSMYLCASSFWESTIYFGEGSWLTVV.

The rearrangement links TRBV4-2 to TRBJ1-5, with TRBD1 as a possible D gene (5 bases). Per the germline V gene, CDR1 is LGHNA and CDR2 is YNFKEQ. The V end lost 0 bases, the J end lost 5 bases, and 14 bases lay between the germline ends. The length of the CDR3 is 16 residues. CDR3: CASSQESPRGDQPQHF. In nucleotides, the CDR3 is TGTGCCAGCAGCCAAGAAAGCCCGCGGGGGGATCAGCCCCAGCATTTT.

The chain carries TRBV6-1 and TRBJ2-5; a weak D match, TRBD2 (7 bases). CDR1 and CDR2 from the germline V gene are MNHNS and SASEGT. The CDR3 is made up of 15 amino acids. Trimming left V 4 bases short and J 4 bases short, with 16 bases between. The CDR3 nucleotides read TGTGCCAGCAGTGGCCCGAGGGGGGGTACAGAGACCCAGTACTTC. Translating it yields CASSGPRGGTETQYF.

A note on this clone: The junction departs from the called germline gene at one end, perhaps through a read error. The J gene is TRBJ2-7, the V gene TRBV7-9, with 7 positions matching TRBD2. Germline CDR1 and CDR2: SEHNR and FQNEAQ (reference sequence). This CDR3 spans 12 amino acids. In nucleotides, the CDR3 is TGTGCCAGCAGCTTAGCTGACGGGAGGCCCACTTTC. Translation gives CASSLADGRPTF.

The V and J genes are TRBV27 and TRBJ1-2; TRBD1 agrees at 7 bases. V was clipped by 3 bases and J by 4 bases; unmatched bases: 5. Germline values: CDR1 MNHEY, CDR2 SMNVEV (reference sequence). The CDR3 is 14 residues long. The CDR3 is CASSFGTEGYGYTF. CDR3 bases: TGTGCCAGCAGTTTCGGGACAGAGGGCTATGGCTACACCTTC.

This chain connects TRBV5-1 to TRBJ1-1, with unresolved D. The CDR3 loop spans 13 amino acids. Germline V CDR1 and CDR2: SGHRS, YFSETQ. Trimming stripped 3 bases from V and 3 bases from J, with 9 bases between. The CDR3 region is CASSSTVDTEAFF. CDR3 nucleotides: TGCGCCAGCAGCTCGACCGTCGACACTGAAGCTTTCTTT. Based on the CDR3 plus reference TRBV5-1 and TRBJ1-1, the full variable domain is KAGVTQTPRYLIKTRGQQVTLSCSPISGHRSVSWYQQTPGQGLQFLFEYFSETQRNKGNFPGRFSGRQFSNSRSEMNVSTLELGDSALYLCASSSTVDTEAFFGQGTRLTVV.

This clone was seen once. The J gene is TRBJ2-7, the V gene TRBV11-2; TRBD2 aligns across 8 bases. Trimming cost V 6 bases and J 0 bases; bases outside gene matches: 7. This CDR3 has 15 amino acids. Germline values: CDR1 SGHAT, CDR2 FQNNGV. As DNA, the CDR3 is TGTGCCAGCAGTATTTTAGCGGGGAGCTCCTACGAGCAGTACTTC. Residues: CASSILAGSSYEQYF.

The chain uses TRBV7-8 and TRBJ2-5; D gene ambiguous. The CDR3 is 15 amino acids. The V gene's germline CDR1 is SGHVS and CDR2 FQNEAQ. V shed 1 base and J shed 2 bases, with 11 bases lying between them. CDR3 sequence (DNA): TGTGCCAGCAGCTTAGTCTCTAGAGGTCAAGAGACCCAGTACTTC. Amino acids: CASSLVSRGQETQYF.

This chain uses TRBV27 with TRBJ2-1, with D perhaps being TRBD1 or TRBD2 (5 bases each). Trimming removed 6 bases from V and 6 bases from J, with 15 bases in between. Germline lookup yields CDR1 MNHEY and CDR2 SMNVEV (reference sequence). This CDR3 spans 14 amino acids. The CDR3 bases are TGTGCCAGCAGGGGACCCCGGGACCTCAATGAGCAGTTCTTC. It specifies CASRGPRDLNEQFF.

The gene calls are TRBV7-2 and TRBJ2-1; D may match TRBD1 or TRBD2 (5 bases each). CDR1 is SGHTA and CDR2 is FQGNSA in the germline V gene. The CDR3 has 15 amino acids. The V end was cut by 5 bases, the J end by 1 base, with 12 bases between. The CDR3 protein is CASSLGGPSYNEQFF. The CDR3 nucleotides are TGTGCCAGCAGCCTTGGGGGACCTTCCTACAATGAGCAGTTCTTC.

This clone was seen more than once but under ten times. This chain uses TRBV11-2 with TRBJ1-1, with 7 bases matching TRBD1. This CDR3 is built from 17 residues. Per the germline V gene, CDR1 is SGHAT and CDR2 is FQNNGV. V shed 5 bases, J shed 0 bases, and the junction held 12 bases outside the gene matches. The CDR3 region is CASSPRGTAAMNTEAFF. Written as DNA, the CDR3 is TGTGCCAGCAGCCCCCGAGGGACAGCAGCTATGAACACTGAAGCTTTCTTT.

V gene TRBV19 combines with J gene TRBJ2-5, with 8 bases matching TRBD1. Per germline, CDR1 LNHDA and CDR2 SQIVND (reference sequence). Trimming cost V 5 bases and J 2 bases; bases outside gene matches: 4. The CDR3 is 14 amino acids. This chain's CDR3 is CASSPWTGQETQYF. For the CDR3, the DNA is TGTGCCAGTAGTCCCTGGACAGGGCAAGAGACCCAGTACTTC.

J is TRBJ2-4 and V is TRBV5-4; D not certain. Germline V gene sequence: CDR1 SGHNT, CDR2 YYREEE (reference sequence). There are 14 residues in the CDR3. V was cut by 0 bases and J by 3 bases, with 7 bases left in between. The CDR3 DNA sequence: TGTGCCAGCAGCTTGGCAAGTTTCAAAAACATTCAGTACTTC. Protein: CASSLASFKNIQYF.

V is TRBV5-1 and J is TRBJ2-7; 12 bases are shared with TRBD1. With V trimmed by 6 bases and J by 7 bases, 8 bases remained unmatched. This CDR3 has 14 amino acids. The germline gives CDR1 SGHRS, CDR2 YFSETQ. Here the CDR3 DNA reads TGCGCCAGCAACCCGGGACAGGGGGCGGGAGAGCAGTACTTC. It is translated as CASNPGQGAGEQYF.

V is TRBV2 and J is TRBJ1-1; D not resolved. This CDR3 is 12 amino acids long. The V and J ends lost 6 bases and 1 base respectively, with 6 bases between them. Germline V CDR1 and CDR2: SNHLY, FYNNEI. CDR3 sequence (DNA): TGTGCCAGCAGGAGGTCGAACACTGAAGCTTTCTTT. Translating gives CASRRSNTEAFF.

This clone was detected only once. This sequence joins TRBV18 and TRBJ2-2; TRBD1 aligns across 8 bases. The CDR3 runs 16 residues. The trim removed 2 bases at V and 6 bases at J, leaving 8 bases unmatched. Per the germline V gene, CDR1 is KGHSH and CDR2 is LQKENI. The CDR3 nucleotides are TGTGCCAGCTCACCAAAAGGACAGGGCGTGGCCGGGGAGCTGTTTTTT. Translation: CASSPKGQGVAGELFF.

For this clone: This may come from a read error, since a much larger clone is one base off. At the DNA level, this CDR3 is encoded by other sequences in the same sample as well. V is TRBV2 and J is TRBJ1-2; 7 bases match TRBD1. The germline V gene encodes CDR1 SNHLY and CDR2 FYNNEI. V lost 6 bases, J lost 1 base, and 2 bases stayed unmatched. The CDR3 consists of 13 residues. In DNA form, the CDR3 reads TGTGCCAGCAGGCGGGACAGTAACTATGGCTACACCTTC. Translated: CASRRDSNYGYTF. The entire variable domain, with the rest obtained from reference TRBV2 and TRBJ1-2, is as follows: EPEVTQTPSHQVTQMGQEVILRCVPISNHLYFYWYRQILGQKVEFLVSFYNNEISEKSEIFDDQFSVERPDGSNFTLKIRSTKLEDSAMYFCASRRDSNYGYTFGSGTRLTVV.

The rearrangement uses TRBV10-3 and TRBJ2-5; D may be TRBD1 (6 bases). This CDR3 has 17 residues. Trimming shortened V by 4 bases and J by 0 bases, and 18 bases separated the two germline ends. The germline CDR1 and CDR2 sequences are ENHRY and SYGVKD. CDR3 DNA sequence: TGTGCCATCAGTGGTGGGACACATGAATCGTACCAAGAGACCCAGTACTTC. This sequence encodes CAISGGTHESYQETQYF.

J is TRBJ1-3 and V is TRBV9; D is ambiguous. Trimming left V 0 bases short and J 14 bases short, with 18 bases between. The length of the CDR3 is 14 residues. Germline CDR1 is SGDLS and CDR2 is YYNGEE. The CDR3 DNA reads as TGTGCCAGCAGCGTAGACCCAGACCCCATATCTCTATATTTT. Translation: CASSVDPDPISLYF.